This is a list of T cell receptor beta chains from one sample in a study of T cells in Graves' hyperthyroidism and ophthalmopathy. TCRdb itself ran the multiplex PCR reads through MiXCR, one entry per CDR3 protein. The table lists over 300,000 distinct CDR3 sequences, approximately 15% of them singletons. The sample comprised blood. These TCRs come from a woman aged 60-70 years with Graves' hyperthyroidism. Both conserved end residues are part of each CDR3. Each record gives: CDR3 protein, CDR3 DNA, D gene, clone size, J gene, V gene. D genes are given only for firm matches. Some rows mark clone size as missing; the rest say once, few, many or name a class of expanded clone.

CASSAGTSGRGGETQYF TGTGCCAGCAGCGCCGGGACTAGCGGGAGAGGTGGTGAGACCCAGTACTTC TRBD2 - TRBJ2-5 TRBV12-3/TRBV12-4
CASKEMNTEAFF TGTGCCAGCAAGGAGATGAACACTGAAGCTTTCTTT - - TRBJ1-1 TRBV25-1
CASSFGLPGADTQYF TGTGCCAGCAGTTTTGGACTCCCGGGCGCAGATACGCAGTATTTT - - TRBJ2-3 TRBV12-3/TRBV12-4
CASSVQDRYDYGYTF TGTGCCAGCAGCGTACAGGACAGGTACGACTATGGCTACACCTTC TRBD1 - TRBJ1-2 TRBV9
CATSDAEGWSGNQPQHF TGTGCCACCAGTGATGCTGAGGGGTGGAGTGGCAATCAGCCCCAGCATTTT - few TRBJ1-5 TRBV24-1
CASSTPRRTPIPSVASTDTQYF TGTGCCAGCAGCACCCCGAGGAGGACCCCGATCCCAAGCGTAGCTAGCACAGATACGCAGTATTTT - many TRBJ2-3 TRBV9
CATSEAGLGAGELFF TGTGCCACCAGTGAAGCCGGCTTGGGGGCCGGGGAGCTGTTTTTT - - TRBJ2-2 TRBV24-1
CASSLDLAGGTDTQYF TGCGCCAGCAGCTTGGATCTAGCGGGAGGGACAGATACGCAGTATTTT TRBD2 many TRBJ2-3 TRBV5-1
CASSLENTGELFF TGTGCCAGCAGCTTAGAAAACACCGGGGAGCTGTTTTTT - large TRBJ2-2 TRBV11-2
CSASMGRGLHGYTF TGCAGTGCTAGTATGGGGCGAGGATTGCATGGCTACACCTTC - - TRBJ1-2 TRBV20-1
CAISESVLGRSSYEQYF TGTGCCATCAGTGAGTCAGTCCTCGGGCGGAGCTCCTACGAGCAGTACTTC - many TRBJ2-7 TRBV10-3
CASRETGRQPQHF TGTGCCAGCAGGGAGACAGGCCGTCAGCCCCAGCATTTT - many TRBJ1-5 TRBV6-1
CSVLPRETQYF TGCAGCGTACTGCCCCGGGAGACCCAGTACTTC - many TRBJ2-5 TRBV29-1
CASSQDRQDQETQYF TGTGCCAGCAGCCAAGATCGACAGGACCAAGAGACCCAGTACTTC - few TRBJ2-5 TRBV7-4
CASSLLGTSLQGTQYF TGCGCCAGCAGCCTCCTTGGGACTAGCCTTCAAGGGACCCAGTACTTC TRBD2 - TRBJ2-5 TRBV5-1
CASIAGQGAGEQFF TGTGCCAGTATCGCCGGACAGGGGGCGGGTGAGCAGTTCTTC TRBD1 few TRBJ2-1 TRBV19
CAWREAGAPPFF TGTGCCTGGAGGGAAGCGGGAGCCCCGCCGTTTTTT TRBD2 - TRBJ2-2 TRBV30
CASRAPGTSGKSTGELFF TGTGCCAGCAGAGCCCCAGGGACTAGCGGGAAGTCCACCGGGGAGCTGTTTTTT TRBD2 - TRBJ2-2 TRBV27
CASTRTVGGEQFF TGTGCCAGCACTCGGACGGTCGGGGGTGAGCAGTTCTTC - few TRBJ2-1 TRBV9
CASSEAPGLAESGEQYF TGTGCCAGCAGTGAAGCGCCAGGACTAGCGGAGTCGGGCGAGCAGTACTTC TRBD2 - TRBJ2-7 TRBV2
CASSGGVRETQYF TGCGCCAGCAGCGGCGGAGTCCGAGAGACCCAGTACTTC - - TRBJ2-5 TRBV5-1
CASSERGRGAYEQYF TGTGCCAGCAGTGAAAGGGGCAGGGGAGCCTACGAGCAGTACTTC - - TRBJ2-7 TRBV2
CPSSQGYGYTF TGTCCCAGCAGCCAAGGGTATGGCTACACCTTC - - TRBJ1-2 TRBV3-1
CSASSGGVYEQYF TGCAGTGCTAGTTCGGGGGGAGTCTACGAGCAGTACTTC TRBD2 many TRBJ2-7 TRBV20-1
CASTSNSRGTYEQYF TGTGCCAGCACCTCCAACAGCCGGGGAACCTACGAGCAGTACTTC - many TRBJ2-7 TRBV12-3/TRBV12-4
CASSLAGTSGSAYNEQFF TGCGCCAGCAGCTTGGCCGGGACTAGCGGGAGTGCCTACAATGAGCAGTTCTTC TRBD2 - TRBJ2-1 TRBV5-1
CASSLAIIGTNEQFF TGTGCCAGCAGCTTAGCGATAATAGGGACCAATGAGCAGTTCTTC - many TRBJ2-1 TRBV11-1
CASSLPGSPAGANTGELFF TGTGCCAGCAGCCTTCCTGGTTCCCCAGCGGGAGCGAACACCGGGGAGCTGTTTTTT TRBD2 - TRBJ2-2 TRBV4-2
CASSQDGSGAGTDTQYF TGTGCCAGCAGCCAAGATGGGAGCGGAGCGGGCACAGATACGCAGTATTTT - many TRBJ2-3 TRBV3-1
CASSSFENTEAFF TGTGCCAGCAGCTCCTTCGAGAACACTGAAGCTTTCTTT - many TRBJ1-1 TRBV7-6
CASSFRRVGYTF TGTGCCAGCAGTTTCAGGCGGGTTGGCTACACCTTC - few TRBJ1-2 TRBV28
CASRPTSYNEQFF TGTGCCAGCAGGCCCACTAGCTACAATGAGCAGTTCTTC - few TRBJ2-1 TRBV11-2
CASSLKRRGTGGNTEAFF TGTGCCAGCAGCTTAAAACGGAGGGGGACAGGGGGCAACACTGAAGCTTTCTTT TRBD1 many TRBJ1-1 TRBV7-3
CASSQGPNAGELFF TGTGCCAGCAGCCAGGGCCCTAACGCCGGGGAGCTGTTTTTT - few TRBJ2-2 TRBV3-1
CASAQGEDYGYTF TGTGCCAGCGCACAGGGGGAGGACTATGGCTACACCTTC TRBD1 - TRBJ1-2 TRBV19
CASSAQGGYGYTF TGTGCCAGTAGTGCACAGGGGGGGTATGGCTACACCTTC TRBD1 - TRBJ1-2 TRBV19
CRPDLAGERDEQFF TGCAGGCCCGATCTAGCGGGAGAACGCGATGAGCAGTTCTTC TRBD2 many TRBJ2-1 TRBV20-1
CASTLSGNNEQFF TGTGCCAGCACCCTTAGCGGGAACAATGAGCAGTTCTTC TRBD2 few TRBJ2-1 TRBV27
CASGDDRNTEAFF TGTGCCAGTGGCGATGACCGGAACACTGAAGCTTTCTTT - few TRBJ1-1 TRBV19
CASSLGVPYEQYF TGTGCCAGCAGTTTAGGGGTACCCTACGAGCAGTACTTC - many TRBJ2-7 TRBV27
CASTREAGFGTGELFF TGTGCCAGCACCCGAGAGGCGGGGTTTGGCACCGGGGAGCTGTTTTTT - many TRBJ2-2 TRBV2